This T cell receptor beta chain is drawn from a study of shared clonotypes between healthy human individuals. Unmatched junction bases numbered 2, after V lost 1 base and J lost 0 bases. The CDR3 runs 16 residues. Looked up from germline, CDR1 is MNHEY and CDR2 is SVGAGI. TCRdb's copy holds only in-frame clones and misses some; the assay was immunoSEQ multiplex PCR. Seen here are some 1,600,000 clones, approximately 98% observed once, and the top ten hold about 0.4%. This clone was recorded only once. Source material: naive CD4+ T cells sorted from blood. Subset meaning: CD45RA+ positively selected. The chain combines TRBV6-5 with TRBJ2-2, with 7 bases that match TRBD1. This sequence originates from a man in his thirties or forties in good health. CDR3 sequence: CASSYWDSPNTGELFF. In DNA, the CDR3 is TGTGCCAGCAGTTACTGGGACAGCCCGAACACCGGGGAGCTGTTTTTT.